A single sample is the source of the 17 T cell receptor beta chains below, sequenced in a study of CD4 and CD8 cells across lung adenocarcinoma regions. TCRdb called the PCR reads again in MiXCR, with one record for every CDR3 protein. The table lists about 16,000 distinct CDR3 sequences, around 55% of them singletons. Sample: CD8+ T cells from the center of a lung tumor. These receptors came from a female donor with lung adenocarcinoma. The CD4 and CD8 labels of this study may be unreliable.

With respect to this clonotype: An end of the junction does not agree with germline; a read error may underlie this. The chain combines TRBV6-1 with TRBJ2-3, with 8 bases aligning to TRBD2. This CDR3 spans 16 amino acids. Germline CDR1 MNHNS, CDR2 SASEGT. CDR3 region: CASSEPELAGTDTQYF. CDR3 DNA: TGTGCCAGCAGTGAACCGGAGCTAGCGGGCACCGATACGCAGTATTTT.

As for this clonotype: With a much larger clone just one base away, this may be a read error. The V call is TRBV6-1, the J call TRBJ2-2, with 7 bases aligning to TRBD1. From germline, CDR1 is MNHNS and CDR2 SASEGT. The CDR3 has 14 residues. V lost 5 bases and J lost 6; bases outside the gene matches: 6. CDR3 sequence: CASSRVTGPGELFF. The CDR3 region has the DNA TGTGCCAGCAGTAGAGTGACAGGGCCCGGGGAGCTGTTTTTT.

This clonotype is classed as medium-sized (0.01 to 0.1%). The chain employs TRBV14 and TRBJ2-5, with D perhaps being TRBD1 or TRBD2 (6 bases each). The CDR3 consists of 15 residues. With 0 bases removed from V and 5 bases from J, the gap between germline ends came to 13 bases. Germline CDR1 and CDR2: SGHDN and FVKESK. The DNA for the CDR3 is TGTGCCAGCAGCCAAGATTGGAGGGGGTCTGAGACCCAGTACTTC. Translated: CASSQDWRGSETQYF.

This clonotype was seen ten or more times. This chain uses TRBV27 with TRBJ2-1; D remains unclear. Germline values: CDR1 MNHEY, CDR2 SMNVEV (reference sequence). With 4 bases removed from V and 4 bases from J, the gap between germline ends came to 11 bases. The CDR3 is 14 amino acids. The CDR3 DNA is TGTGCCAGCAGTTGGATACGGAGTTACAATGAGCAGTTCTTC. Translation: CASSWIRSYNEQFF.

The V and J genes are TRBV6-5 and TRBJ2-1, with D possibly TRBD1 on 6 matching bases. Matching the DNA end better, TRBJ2-5 makes the J call doubtful. Germline values: CDR1 MNHEY, CDR2 SVGAGI. CDR3 length: 16 amino acids. The CDR3, as DNA: TGTGCCAGCAGTTACTCGGGGTCCTCAGGGGAAGAGACCCAGTACTTC. It codes for CASSYSGSSGEETQYF.

This clonotype was observed a single time. The chain uses TRBV6-5 and TRBJ2-3, with 7 bases aligning to TRBD1. CDR3 length: 17 residues. CDR1 is MNHEY and CDR2 is SVGAGI in the germline V gene. V lost 2 bases, J lost 0 bases, and 8 bases stayed unmatched. CDR3 in amino acids: CASSYASGGSSTDTQYF. CDR3 bases: TGTGCCAGCAGTTACGCCTCAGGGGGATCAAGCACAGATACGCAGTATTTT.

V and J are TRBV7-8 and TRBJ2-7; no clear D gene. With 0 bases removed from V and 4 bases from J, the gap between germline ends came to 13 bases. The CDR3 spans 15 residues. Germline V gives CDR1 SGHVS, CDR2 FQNEAQ. The CDR3 here is CASSLAFGQSYEQYF. The CDR3 nucleotides read TGTGCCAGCAGCTTAGCGTTTGGGCAGTCATACGAGCAGTACTTC.

The chain has TRBV12-3 or TRBV12-4 and TRBJ2-4; the match to TRBD1 covers 7 bases. Trimming removed 6 bases from V and 2 bases from J; junction bases left unmatched: 10. The CDR3 totals 16 residues. The CDR3 region is CASSHPGQTTKNIQYF. Here the CDR3 DNA reads TGTGCCAGCAGCCACCCGGGACAGACAACCAAAAACATTCAGTACTTC.

About this clonotype: Mismatch with germline at one junction end may stem from a read error. V usage is TRBV10-1 and J usage is TRBJ2-3; 9 positions match TRBD2. The germline gives CDR1 WNHNN, CDR2 SYGVQD (reference sequence). CDR3 size: 16 residues. CDR3 nucleotides: TGCGCCAGCAGTGAAGGGCGGGGGGGTAGCACAGATACGCAGTATTTC. It yields the protein CASSEGRGGSTDTQYF.

The table lists this clonotype with many counts. The V call is TRBV28, the J call TRBJ1-1; D not certain. The ends were cut back, 6 bases at V and 3 bases at J, with 17 bases in the middle. Germline V gives CDR1 MDHEN, CDR2 SYDVKM. The CDR3 has 15 amino acids. CDR3 protein: CASSQTTDGDTEAFF. The CDR3 DNA sequence: TGTGCCAGCAGCCAAACTACAGACGGGGACACTGAAGCTTTCTTT.

Many counts were recorded for this clonotype. The J gene is TRBJ1-2, the V gene TRBV3-1, with D tentatively TRBD1 (5 bases). This CDR3 spans 13 amino acids. CDR1 and CDR2 (germline): LGHDT, YNNKEL (reference sequence). V lost 5 bases, J lost 3 bases, and 10 bases lay in between. Here the CDR3 DNA reads TGTGCCAGCAGCGCGGGACTGGACTATGGCTACACCTTC. It specifies CASSAGLDYGYTF.

A word on this clonotype: The junction departs from the called germline gene at one end, perhaps through a read error. The V gene is TRBV10-1, the J gene TRBJ2-4; maybe TRBD1 (6 bases). The CDR3 runs 14 residues. Germline loops: CDR1 WNHNN, CDR2 SYGVQD (reference sequence). CDR3: CGSWGLTAKDTQYF. The CDR3 nucleotides are TGCGGCAGCTGGGGGCTGACTGCCAAAGATACTCAGTACTTC.

This clonotype was detected many times. The gene calls are TRBV7-2 and TRBJ2-1; D remains unclear. Germline CDR1 is SGHTA and CDR2 is FQGNSA. Trimming left V 1 base short and J 5 bases short, with 6 bases between. There are 13 residues in the CDR3. The CDR3 sequence: CASSLDPNNEQFF. CDR3 DNA sequence: TGTGCCAGCAGCTTAGACCCAAACAATGAGCAGTTCTTC.

This chain uses TRBV6-1 with TRBJ2-5, with D perhaps being TRBD1 or TRBD2 (7 bases each). Germline V gene data show CDR1 as MNHNS and CDR2 as SASEGT. V gave up 3 bases and J gave up 5 bases, with 13 bases separating them. This CDR3 has 14 amino acids. CDR3 nucleotides: TGTGCCAGCAGTGACGGGGGGACAGTGGAGACCCAGTACTTC. Translated: CASSDGGTVETQYF.

This clonotype was picked up one time. The chain combines TRBV27 with TRBJ2-6; weak D call: TRBD1 (6 bases). Germline-derived CDR1 and CDR2 are MNHEY and SMNVEV (reference sequence). The CDR3 spans 20 residues. The V gene lost 3 bases and the J gene lost 0 bases, with 21 bases spanning the gap. This chain's CDR3 is CASSLRATGQGISGANVLTF. The CDR3 region has the DNA TGTGCCAGCAGTTTGCGAGCGACAGGCCAGGGTATCTCTGGGGCCAACGTCCTGACTTTC.

This chain connects TRBV4-1 to TRBJ1-1, with D maybe TRBD1 (6 bases). The V and J ends lost 4 bases and 0 bases respectively, with 12 bases between them. The CDR3 runs to 15 residues. The germline V gene encodes CDR1 MGHRA and CDR2 YSYEKL. CDR3 residues: CASSRAGQLNTEAFF. CDR3 coding DNA: TGCGCCAGCAGCCGGGCAGGACAGTTGAACACTGAAGCTTTCTTT.

In this sample, this clonotype turned up a few times. V and J are TRBV6-5 and TRBJ1-2; unclear D gene. CDR3 length equals 14 residues. V shed 5 bases and J shed 0 bases, with 10 bases lying between them. Germline lookup yields CDR1 MNHEY and CDR2 SVGAGI. The CDR3 loop reads CASSHTSANYGYTF. In nucleotides, the CDR3 is TGTGCCAGCAGTCATACTTCAGCTAACTATGGCTACACCTTC.